Each of the 3 T cell receptor beta chains below was sequenced from the same sample in a study of patients and donors after allogeneic stem cell transplantation. TCRdb redid the calling of the RT-PCR reads with MiXCR, one entry per CDR3 protein. The sample lists tens of thousands of distinct CDR3 sequences, under 50% seen once, with 61% in the top ten. Sequenced input: blood, either unsorted or a sorted T cell fraction (not recorded which). These receptors were taken from a human donor who was either an allogeneic HSCT recipient or a stem cell or donor lymphocyte infusion donor (not recorded which). It is not recorded whose cells these are; they may come from a transplant donor.

The table lists this clonotype with a few counts. The rearrangement joins TRBV28 to TRBJ1-2; a weak D match, TRBD1 (6 bases). The germline gives CDR1 MDHEN, CDR2 SYDVKM. The CDR3 runs to 14 residues. The CDR3 is CTCREGGRNYGYTF. CDR3 coding DNA: TGTACCTGTCGGGAGGGGGGCCGTAACTATGGCTACACCTTC.

The chain recombines TRBV29-1 with TRBJ1-4; TRBD1 is a possible D gene (6 bases). The V gene lost 0 bases and the J gene lost 6 bases, with 8 bases spanning the gap. The CDR3 extends over 13 amino acids. CDR1 SQVTM and CDR2 ANQGSEA come from the germline V gene. As DNA, the CDR3 is TGCAGCGTTGAAGATCCAGGGGATGAAAAACTGTTTTTT. Its translation is CSVEDPGDEKLFF.

This clonotype was seen a few times. The gene calls are TRBV6-2 or TRBV6-3 and TRBJ1-2; D might be TRBD1 (5 bases). The CDR3 totals 12 residues. V was trimmed by 10 bases and J by 4 bases, leaving 13 bases between them. Germline lookup yields CDR1 MNHEY and CDR2 SVGEGT. The CDR3 region has the DNA TGTGCCACCAGACAGTACCTCTATGGCTACACCTTC. This gives the protein CATRQYLYGYTF.